This entry lists 8 T cell receptor beta chains sequenced from one sample in a study of vaccination effects on CD4 cells after COVID-19. Their target antigens are unknown. With the ViraFEST assay, the study expanded antigen-specific CD4+ T cells using viral peptide pools, then sequenced them. Between days 9 and 10 of culture, CD4+ T cells were separated out. Vaccinated recipients, who were negative for nucleocapsid antibodies, had no history of SARS-CoV-2 infection. Here immunoSEQ multiplex PCR was the method, and the copy in TCRdb shows in-frame clones only, minus some. The sample carries approximately 74,000 clones, approximately 75% recorded once. The starting material was CD4+ T cells from PBMCs cultured with HCoV-NL63 spike peptides, obtained before COVID-19 vaccination. The receptors shown here come from a human donor who received a COVID-19 vaccine.

The chain is built from TRBV5-1 and TRBJ2-3, with TRBD2 as a possible D gene (6 bases). CDR3 size: 14 residues. The germline CDR1 and CDR2 sequences are SGHRS and YFSETQ. Trimming removed 2 bases at V and 0 bases at J, with 7 bases between. The CDR3 DNA follows: TGCGCCAGCAGCTTAGGGACTAGCACAGATACGCAGTATTTT. This sequence encodes CASSLGTSTDTQYF. The full variable domain, completed using reference TRBV5-1 and TRBJ2-3, is KAGVTQTPRYLIKTRGQQVTLSCSPISGHRSVSWYQQTPGQGLQFLFEYFSETQRNKGNFPGRFSGRQFSNSRSEMNVSTLELGDSALYLCASSLGTSTDTQYFGPGTRLTVL.

J is TRBJ2-1 and V is TRBV5-6; D call uncertain. This CDR3 has 17 residues. V was cut by 0 bases and J by 0 bases, with 13 bases left in between. The germline V gene encodes CDR1 SGHDT and CDR2 YYEEEE. CDR3 in amino acids: CASSLVVGLSSYNEQFF. The CDR3 DNA follows: TGTGCCAGCAGCTTGGTGGTCGGCTTGAGCTCCTACAATGAGCAGTTCTTC.

The V gene is TRBV6-5, the J gene TRBJ1-5; 8 bases match TRBD1. The CDR3 is 15 amino acids. CDR1 is MNHEY, CDR2 SVGAGI, per germline. Germline trimming cut 6 bases from V and 4 bases from J; bases unmatched to any gene: 8. The chain's CDR3 is CASRETGALNQPQHF. CDR3 DNA: TGTGCCAGCAGAGAGACAGGGGCTTTGAATCAGCCCCAGCATTTT.

This clone turned up a few times. The V call is TRBV7-3, the J call TRBJ2-2; no definite D call. Germline V gene sequence: CDR1 SGHTA, CDR2 FQGTGA. This CDR3 is 14 amino acids long. V was pared by 1 base and J by 0 bases, with 3 bases between. The CDR3 protein is CASSLIANTGELFF. CDR3 DNA sequence: TGTGCCAGCAGCTTAATAGCGAACACCGGGGAGCTGTTTTTT. The whole variable domain, filled in from reference TRBV7-3 and TRBJ2-2, reads GAGVSQTPSNKVTEKGKYVELRCDPISGHTALYWYRQSLGQGPEFLIYFQGTGAADDSGLPNDRFFAVRPEGSVSTLKIQRTERGDSAVYLCASSLIANTGELFFGEGSRLTVL.

This clone was seen only once. The chain links TRBV24-1 to TRBJ2-3, with 7 nucleotides matching TRBD2. J was trimmed by 11 bases and V by 5 bases; bases with no gene match: 6. This CDR3 comprises 12 residues. The germline gives CDR1 KGHDR, CDR2 SFDVKD. CDR3 region: CATSGEGGQQYF. CDR3 coding DNA: TGTGCCACCAGTGGAGAGGGAGGGCAGCAGTATTTT.

The chain links TRBV28 to TRBJ2-5; 9 positions match TRBD1. Trimming took 0 bases from V and 3 from J; bases not matched to a gene: 2. The CDR3 consists of 15 residues. The germline CDR1 and CDR2 sequences are MDHEN and SYDVKM. The CDR3 bases are TGTGCCAGCAGTTTATGGGGACAGGGAAAAGAGACCCAGTACTTC. It encodes CASSLWGQGKETQYF.

In its sample, this clone was seen once. The chain uses TRBV7-9 and TRBJ2-3; either TRBD1 or TRBD2 may supply D (5 bases each). There are 15 residues in the CDR3. V dropped 5 bases and J dropped 1 base, with 13 bases sitting between them. Germline CDR1 and CDR2: SEHNR and FQNEAQ (reference sequence). CDR3 nucleotide sequence: TGTGCCAGCAGCCCGAGGGGTCTCGGCACAGATACGCAGTATTTT. Its protein product is CASSPRGLGTDTQYF.

Judged by abundance, this clone is medium-sized. V usage is TRBV5-5 and J usage is TRBJ2-2; D not resolved. CDR3 length: 14 residues. Trimming took off 0 bases at V and 3 bases at J, with 6 bases between the two ends. Germline-derived CDR1 and CDR2 are SGHKS and YYEKEE (reference sequence). CDR3 in DNA: TGTGCCAGCAGCTTGGTAGTCTACACCGGGGAGCTGTTTTTT. It specifies CASSLVVYTGELFF.